This is a list of T cell receptor beta chains from one sample in a study of blood T cell repertoires in COVID-19. Sequencing was performed with immunoSEQ multiplex PCR; in TCRdb, only in-frame clones are kept and a portion is missing. The table shows under 95,000 clones, with roughly four fifths occurring only once. Sequencing was performed on peripheral blood. The source of these receptors is an elderly woman with acute or convalescent COVID-19. Each CDR3 is given without its conserved first and last residue.

J | V | CDR3
TRBJ2-1 | TRBV5-1 | ASSIEREPYNEQF
TRBJ1-1 | TRBV5-4 | ASSSQTQGALTEAF
TRBJ1-5 | TRBV28 | ASSLVLSNQPQH
TRBJ2-7 | TRBV5-1 | ASSRLEGARGEQY
TRBJ1-2 | TRBV28 | ATQGDAVAGDGYT
TRBJ1-2 | TRBV7-8 | ASSPYTDSDYGYT
TRBJ2-5 | TRBV6-1 | ASSERGTAEETQY
TRBJ1-1 | TRBV9 | ASSFFDRDTEAF
TRBJ1-4 | TRBV3-1/TRBV3-2 | ASTPGGRSEKLF
TRBJ2-3 | TRBV7-9 | ASSQTDTQY
TRBJ1-1 | TRBV13 | ASSLLGQTEAF
TRBJ2-7 | TRBV27 | ASTSGTGMDEQY
TRBJ1-2 | TRBV25-1 | ASRRTGSYGYT
TRBJ2-5 | TRBV13 | ASSPRTSGGRRETQY
TRBJ2-3 | TRBV20-1 | SALSTDTQY
TRBJ2-7 | TRBV5-5 | ASSIQGLYYEQY
TRBJ2-1 | TRBV28 | ASPPPFGQQSYNEQF
TRBJ2-5 | TRBV4-2 | ASSQGTFGDQY
TRBJ2-1 | TRBV9 | ASSVANSGGPYNEQF
TRBJ2-1 | TRBV18 | ASSPLPPQGAPYNEQF
TRBJ2-3 | TRBV7-9 | ASGLGTGGTDTQY
TRBJ1-4 | TRBV7-9 | ASSLGLTGGEKLF
TRBJ1-5 | TRBV19 | ASSSWTGEQPQH
TRBJ2-7 | TRBV5-1 | ASSQYPGGNYEQY
TRBJ2-7 | TRBV5-5 | ASSQSRGYEQY
TRBJ1-5 | TRBV18 | ASSRGTGSNQPQH
TRBJ2-5 | TRBV5-4 | ASSPRGETQY
TRBJ2-3 | TRBV14 | ASVGQGFADTQY
TRBJ1-4 | TRBV9 | ASSRDRGFATNEKLF
TRBJ1-1 | TRBV7-6 | ASSLGGVGTEAF
TRBJ1-4 | TRBV10-3 | AISESGRVYEKLF
TRBJ2-1 | TRBV5-1 | ASSLGTASYNEQF
TRBJ1-2 | TRBV3-1/TRBV3-2 | ASSQNAPGQGRGYT
TRBJ1-1 | TRBV10-3 | AISESLFEAF
TRBJ2-3 | TRBV6-5 | ASSYLAGGQGDTQY
TRBJ2-3 | TRBV19 | ASSPTSGGSYTQY
TRBJ2-1 | TRBV7-9 | ASSSLGLAGYNEQF
TRBJ2-5 | TRBV25-1 | ASSEPRAQETQY
TRBJ1-1 | TRBV6-4 | ASSEGANTEAF
TRBJ1-1 | TRBV19 | ATRQGAYLEAF
TRBJ2-7 | TRBV10-3 | AISESSTGSYEQY
TRBJ1-2 | TRBV28 | ASVGQEYGYT
TRBJ2-3 | TRBV5-4 | ASSWGQGGTDTQY
TRBJ2-7 | TRBV5-1 | ASSLTSGSLDEQY
TRBJ2-1 | TRBV10-3 | AIGTGVSNEQF
TRBJ2-5 | TRBV5-1 | ASSSVGGKETQY
TRBJ2-1 | TRBV6-6 | ASTGRYNEQF
TRBJ2-2 | TRBV19 | ASLRTGPSNTGELF
TRBJ2-5 | TRBV21-1 | ASSTLAGGRYQETQY
TRBJ2-5 | TRBV15 | ATSRDSGQETQY
TRBJ2-7 | TRBV19 | ASKSDPARGEQY
TRBJ2-6 | TRBV6-6 | ASSRRDSKTGANVLT
TRBJ1-2 | TRBV6-1 | ASSGAGGRSNYGYT
TRBJ1-5 | TRBV16 | ASSQNLGQGPHQPQH